This section outlines one TCR beta chain sequence together with its context. The antigen it recognizes is unknown. Base qualities are not recorded, but no much larger clone differs from it by a single base. The data originate from a study of blood T cell repertoires in COVID-19 (TCRdb year 2020). Turning to the overall study: The collaborator samples originated in the United States, Italy and Spain and spanned the acute and convalescent phases of COVID-19. Deeply sampled blood TCRbeta repertoires from subjects exposed to, actively infected with, or recovered from COVID-19 were included in the dataset. Sample metadata almost always included a de-identified subject ID, COVID-19 status, age in years and sex. A freely available public database, intended as a resource for researchers studying the immune response to SARS-CoV-2, is where the repertoires were released. The prospective study material was composed of cDNA or gDNA derived from T cells, B-cell-depleted T cells, or PBMCs. Where HLA class I and class II types were available, the types were taken from metadata supplied by the sample provider, not from assay-based typing. The samples were drawn from the first 160 participants of the ongoing ImmuneRACE study and from 950 to 1,500 subjects provided by 6 global collaborators. Broad study findings and their caveats: Clinical and demographic metadata were provided uncurated, with the amount varying by source and participant.

TCRbeta CDR3 regions were amplified from genomic DNA using the immunoSEQ Assay, a bias-controlled multiplex PCR. As for the authors' bioinformatics: The number of nucleated cells in each sample was estimated by amplification of reference gene primers within the assay. To quantify the absolute abundance of each unique TCRbeta CDR3 rearrangement, sequence reads were collapsed and filtered. For each sample, productive Simpson clonality was calculated as the square root of Simpson's diversity index over productive rearrangements. TCRdb retrieved this table from immuneACCESS and kept in-frame rearrangements only. Not all clones are present; in checked studies, unresolved V genes account for under half, and no reason is known for the remainder. From that table come the V and J calls and clone size; the DNA was used to work out D and trimming. The sample table contains some 85,000 clones; only one count was recorded for around three quarters of them. About a fifth of the sample is taken by the ten largest.

Including cysteine and phenylalanine, the CDR3 has 15 amino acids. Only the CDR3 DNA is retained, 45 bases long and in frame from the first base. As encoded in the germline V gene, CDR1 is SGHTS while CDR2 is YDEGEE. Trimming at the junction amounts to 1 base on V and 3 bases on J, and the germline ends lie 13 bases apart. Whole blood was collected in K2EDTA tubes by collaborating institutions according to the institutions' own protocols. For TCRbeta analysis, collaborators shipped samples in one of three forms: frozen whole blood, isolated PBMCs, or DNA extracted from either of those sample types. The chain employs TRBV5-8 and TRBJ2-5; D gene: possibly TRBD1, on 6 matching bases. The clonotype was recovered from an elderly woman with active or convalescent COVID-19. The specimen sequenced was peripheral blood. The CDR3 reads CASSLWGQDKETQYF. Read as DNA, the sequence is TGTGCCAGCAGCTTGTGGGGACAAGATAAAGAGACCCAGTACTTC.